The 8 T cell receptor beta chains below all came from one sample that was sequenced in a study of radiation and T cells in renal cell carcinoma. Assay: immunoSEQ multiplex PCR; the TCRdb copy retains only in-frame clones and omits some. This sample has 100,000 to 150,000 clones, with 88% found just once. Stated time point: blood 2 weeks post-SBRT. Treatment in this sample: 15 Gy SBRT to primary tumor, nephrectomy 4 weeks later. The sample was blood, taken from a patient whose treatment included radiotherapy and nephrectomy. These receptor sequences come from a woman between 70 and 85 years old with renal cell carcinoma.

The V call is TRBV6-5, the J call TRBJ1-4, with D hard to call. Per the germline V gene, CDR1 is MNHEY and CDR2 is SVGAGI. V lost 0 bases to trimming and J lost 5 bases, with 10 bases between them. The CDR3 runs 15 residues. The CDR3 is CASSYSRAVNEKLFF. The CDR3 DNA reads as TGTGCCAGCAGTTACTCGCGGGCAGTAAATGAAAAACTGTTTTTT.

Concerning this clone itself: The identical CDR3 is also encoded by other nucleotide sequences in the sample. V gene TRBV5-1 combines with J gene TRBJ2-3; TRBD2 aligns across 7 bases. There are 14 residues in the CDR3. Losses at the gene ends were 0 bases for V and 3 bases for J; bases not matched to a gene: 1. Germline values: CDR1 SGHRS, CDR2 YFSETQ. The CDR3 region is CASSLAGGTDTQYF. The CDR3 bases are TGCGCCAGCAGCTTGGCGGGGGGAACAGATACGCAGTATTTT.

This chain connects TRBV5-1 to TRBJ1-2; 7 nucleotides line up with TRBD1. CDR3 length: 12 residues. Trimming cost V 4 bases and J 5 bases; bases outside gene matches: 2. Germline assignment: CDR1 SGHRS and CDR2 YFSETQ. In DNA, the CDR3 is TGCGCCAGCAGCCCGGGACAGTATGGCTACACCTTC. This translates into CASSPGQYGYTF.

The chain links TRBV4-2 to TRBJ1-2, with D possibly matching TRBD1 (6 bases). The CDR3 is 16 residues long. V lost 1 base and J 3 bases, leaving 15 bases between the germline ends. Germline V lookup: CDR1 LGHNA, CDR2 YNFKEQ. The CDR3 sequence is CASSQARGGPDYGYTF. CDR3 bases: TGTGCCAGCAGCCAAGCTCGAGGGGGGCCGGACTATGGCTACACCTTC.

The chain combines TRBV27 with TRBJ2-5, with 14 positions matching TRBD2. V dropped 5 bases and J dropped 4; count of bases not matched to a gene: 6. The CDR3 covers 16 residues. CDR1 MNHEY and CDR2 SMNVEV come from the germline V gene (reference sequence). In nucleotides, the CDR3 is TGTGCCAGCAGTCCCAGACTAGCGGGGGGGAGAGAGACCCAGTACTTC. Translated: CASSPRLAGGRETQYF.

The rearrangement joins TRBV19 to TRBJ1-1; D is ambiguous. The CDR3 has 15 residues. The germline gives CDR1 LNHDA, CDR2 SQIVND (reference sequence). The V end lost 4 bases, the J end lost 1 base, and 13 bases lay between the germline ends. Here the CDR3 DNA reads TGTGCCAGTAGTACAAGACCAGACGGGAACACTGAAGCTTTCTTT. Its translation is CASSTRPDGNTEAFF.

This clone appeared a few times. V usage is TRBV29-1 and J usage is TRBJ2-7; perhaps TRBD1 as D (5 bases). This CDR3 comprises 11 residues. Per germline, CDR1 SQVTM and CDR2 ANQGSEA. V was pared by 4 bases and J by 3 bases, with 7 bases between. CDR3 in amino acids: CSVVDSYEQYF. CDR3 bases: TGCAGCGTTGTCGACAGCTACGAGCAGTACTTC.

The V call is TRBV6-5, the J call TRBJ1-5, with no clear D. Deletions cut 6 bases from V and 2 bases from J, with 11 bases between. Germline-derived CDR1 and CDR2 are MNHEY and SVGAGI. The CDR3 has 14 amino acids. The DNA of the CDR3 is TGTGCCAGCAGCGTTGGACGGGGCAATCAGCCCCAGCATTTT. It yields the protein CASSVGRGNQPQHF.